Following are 26 T cell receptor beta chains from one sample sequenced in a study of blood T cell repertoires in COVID-19. Only in-frame clones appear in the TCRdb table, and some are missing; sequencing was by immunoSEQ multiplex PCR. The sample lists about 330,000 clones; around 87% were seen once. The sequenced material came from peripheral blood. Receptors were obtained from a woman in her 50s with active or convalescent COVID-19.

V gene TRBV4-1 combines with J gene TRBJ2-3; the D gene is possibly TRBD2 (5 bases). Germline CDR1 MGHRA, CDR2 YSYEKL. The germline V and J ends were trimmed by 1 base and 7 bases, with 12 bases remaining between them. This CDR3 is 14 amino acids long. The CDR3 sequence: CASSQVSSKYTQYF. CDR3 in DNA: TGCGCCAGCAGCCAAGTGTCTAGCAAGTATACGCAGTATTTT.

The chain is built from TRBV9 and TRBJ2-3; 7 positions match TRBD1. The CDR3 covers 16 residues. V lost 4 bases to trimming and J lost 0 bases; unmatched junction nucleotides: 8. Germline CDR1 is SGDLS and CDR2 is YYNGEE. The CDR3 is CASSFPGGPSTDTQYF. Here the CDR3 DNA reads TGTGCCAGCAGCTTTCCAGGGGGACCTAGCACAGATACGCAGTATTTT.

The chain employs TRBV28 and TRBJ2-1, with a tentative D call TRBD1 (6 bases). V lost 7 bases and J lost 4, with 11 bases in between. The length of the CDR3 is 13 residues. The germline gives CDR1 MDHEN, CDR2 SYDVKM. CDR3 DNA sequence: TGTGCCAGCACGATGGACAGTTACAATGAGCAGTTCTTC. Encoded protein: CASTMDSYNEQFF.

This rearrangement joins TRBV5-1 to TRBJ1-1; no firm D call. Germline values: CDR1 SGHRS, CDR2 YFSETQ. Trimming removed 0 bases from V and 0 bases from J, with 9 bases in between. The CDR3 extends over 15 amino acids. CDR3 residues: CASSLDPAVNTEAFF. The CDR3 nucleotides read TGCGCCAGCAGCTTGGATCCCGCGGTGAACACTGAAGCTTTCTTT.

V gene TRBV27 combines with J gene TRBJ1-1; a weak D match, TRBD1 (5 bases). Trimming shortened V by 3 bases and J by 3 bases, and 8 bases separated the two germline ends. CDR3 length equals 13 residues. CDR1 is MNHEY, CDR2 SMNVEV, per germline (reference sequence). CDR3 sequence: CASSLSGYTEAFF. In DNA form, the CDR3 reads TGTGCCAGCAGTTTGTCAGGGTACACTGAAGCTTTCTTT.

The CDR3 nucleotides read TGTGCCAGCAGCCCCCCGACAGTCATGAACACTGAAGCTTTCTTT. This sequence encodes CASSPPTVMNTEAFF. V and J are TRBV7-9 and TRBJ1-1, with a tentative D call TRBD1 (5 bases). The CDR3 loop spans 15 amino acids. Germline values: CDR1 SEHNR, CDR2 FQNEAQ (reference sequence). The V end lost 5 bases, the J end lost 0 bases, and 13 bases lay between the germline ends.

The table lists this clone with a few counts. V and J are TRBV7-2 and TRBJ1-5, with D unclear. This CDR3 region has 13 residues. The germline gives CDR1 SGHTA, CDR2 FQGNSA. Trimming left V 5 bases short and J 4 bases short, with 9 bases between. The CDR3 bases are TGTGCCAGCAGCGCAAAGAGAAATCAGCCCCAGCATTTT. Translated: CASSAKRNQPQHF.

The CDR3 region is CASSPSAGYGYTF. The CDR3 coding sequence is TGTGCCAGCTCACCGTCGGCAGGCTATGGCTACACCTTC. The chain joins TRBV18 to TRBJ1-2; D uncertain. The CDR3 extends over 13 amino acids. Germline CDR1 reads KGHSH; CDR2 reads LQKENI. The V end lost 3 bases, the J end lost 4 bases, and 9 bases lay between the germline ends.

The V call is TRBV2, the J call TRBJ2-5, with D possibly TRBD1 on 6 matching bases. This CDR3 spans 14 amino acids. The germline V gene has CDR1 SNHLY and CDR2 FYNNEI. Trimming left V 10 bases short and J 5 bases short, with 20 bases between. CDR3 sequence (DNA): TGTGCCACACGCTCCGGGACACACACGGAGACCCAGTACTTC. Translation gives CATRSGTHTETQYF.

This clone came up once. This sequence joins TRBV18 and TRBJ2-5; 7 bases map to TRBD1. Trimming removed 5 bases from V and 1 base from J; junction bases left unmatched: 7. Germline V gives CDR1 KGHSH, CDR2 LQKENI. The CDR3 runs 15 residues. The CDR3 region has the DNA TGTGCCAGCTCAAATCCCGGGACAGTCCAAGAGACCCAGTACTTC. This sequence encodes CASSNPGTVQETQYF.

The V call is TRBV11-3, the J call TRBJ2-1; 13 bases are a match to TRBD2. The germline CDR1 and CDR2 sequences are SGHNT and YENEEA. The CDR3 has 15 residues. V lost 1 base, J lost 9 bases, and 3 bases stayed unmatched. This CDR3 reads CASSLGTSGSVEQFF. The CDR3 DNA sequence: TGTGCCAGCAGCTTAGGGACTAGCGGGAGTGTTGAGCAGTTCTTC.

The rearrangement links TRBV4-2 to TRBJ2-1; 7 positions agree with TRBD2. From germline, CDR1 is LGHNA and CDR2 YNFKEQ. J was trimmed by 10 bases and V by 1 base; bases with no gene match: 4. The CDR3 spans 13 residues. The CDR3 sequence: CASSQGTSYEQFF. The CDR3 nucleotides are TGTGCCAGCAGCCAAGGGACTAGTTACGAGCAGTTCTTC.

The gene calls are TRBV7-2 and TRBJ2-1; D is unresolved. Germline V gene sequence: CDR1 SGHTA, CDR2 FQGNSA. Trimming pared 5 bases from V and 4 bases from J, leaving 6 bases between. This CDR3 has 12 amino acids. Here the CDR3 reads CASSPEYNEQFF. The CDR3 DNA is TGTGCCAGCAGCCCCGAGTACAATGAGCAGTTCTTC.

V usage is TRBV18 and J usage is TRBJ2-1, with 13 positions matching TRBD2. V shed 0 bases and J 7 bases; nucleotides not matched to a gene: 6. The CDR3 totals 17 residues. In germline, CDR1 is KGHSH, CDR2 LQKENI. Written as DNA, the CDR3 is TGTGCCAGCTCACCACCGCAACTAGCGGGGGGGCATAATGAGCAGTTCTTC. Translating gives CASSPPQLAGGHNEQFF.

The V gene is TRBV9, the J gene TRBJ2-3; TRBD2 agrees at 7 bases. Trimming cost V 3 bases and J 7 bases; bases outside gene matches: 11. CDR3 length: 15 residues. Germline loops: CDR1 SGDLS, CDR2 YYNGEE. This CDR3 reads CASSAGGGPVNTQYF. CDR3 DNA sequence: TGTGCCAGCAGCGCGGGGGGAGGGCCGGTAAATACGCAGTATTTT.

The chain combines TRBV11-1 with TRBJ2-6, with D maybe TRBD2 (6 bases). V was trimmed by 4 bases and J by 1 base, leaving 8 bases between them. This CDR3 has 15 residues. Germline V gene lookup returns CDR1 SGHAT and CDR2 FQDESV (reference sequence). In nucleotides, the CDR3 is TGTGCCAGCAGCTCGGGAGTGTCTGGGGCCAACGTCCTGACTTTC. Its translation: CASSSGVSGANVLTF.

The V gene is TRBV2, the J gene TRBJ1-1; 10 positions agree with TRBD1. CDR1 is SNHLY and CDR2 is FYNNEI in the germline V gene. The J segment lost 3 bases and the V segment lost 7 bases, leaving 5 bases of the junction unmatched. This CDR3 is 14 amino acids long. CDR3 sequence: CASIDRGRDTEAFF. The CDR3 DNA reads as TGTGCCAGCATCGACAGGGGGCGTGACACTGAAGCTTTCTTT.

V is TRBV3-1 (or the pseudogene TRBV3-2) and J is TRBJ2-3, with 7 bases that match TRBD2. Unmatched junction bases numbered 19, after V lost 4 bases and J lost 3 bases. This CDR3 region has 19 residues. Germline V CDR1 and CDR2: LGHDT, YNNKEL (reference sequence). This CDR3 reads CASSLFATASGRSTDTQYF. The CDR3 DNA reads TGTGCCAGCAGCCTATTTGCAACCGCTAGCGGTAGATCTACAGATACGCAGTATTTT.

The chain uses TRBV19 and TRBJ1-3, with 8 bases lining up with TRBD1. V lost 10 bases to trimming and J lost 0 bases; unmatched junction nucleotides: 11. This CDR3 is built from 16 residues. Per the germline V gene, CDR1 is LNHDA and CDR2 is SQIVND (reference sequence). The CDR3 DNA sequence: TGTGCCACCGGACAGGGAAGGGCCTACTCTGGAAACACCATATATTTT. Protein sequence: CATGQGRAYSGNTIYF. The full variable domain, rest sourced from reference TRBV19 and TRBJ1-3, is DGGITQSPKYLFRKEGQNVTLSCEQNLNHDAMYWYRQDPGQGLRLIYYSQIVNDFQKGDIAEGYSVSREKKESFPLTVTSAQKNPTAFYLCATGQGRAYSGNTIYFGEGSWLTVV.

The chain uses TRBV18 and TRBJ1-2; TRBD1 matches at 9 bases. V was clipped by 5 bases and J by 3 bases; unmatched bases: 7. Germline CDR1 is KGHSH and CDR2 is LQKENI. The CDR3 has 15 amino acids. As DNA, the CDR3 is TGTGCCAGCTCATTAGCGGACAGGGGAGACTATGGCTACACCTTC. Translated: CASSLADRGDYGYTF.

Worth noting for this clone: At the DNA level, this CDR3 is encoded by other sequences in the same sample as well. This chain connects TRBV2 to TRBJ2-7; 7 bases match TRBD1. The V and J ends lost 8 bases and 2 bases, in that order; junction bases with no gene match: 6. The V gene's germline CDR1 is SNHLY and CDR2 FYNNEI. The CDR3 has 13 residues. The CDR3 is CASGRDRAYEQYF. The CDR3 coding sequence is TGTGCCAGCGGACGGGACAGAGCCTACGAGCAGTACTTC.

This clone was observed a single time. The chain recombines TRBV6-4 with TRBJ2-7; D perhaps matches TRBD1 (5 bases). V was trimmed by 3 bases and J by 0 bases, leaving 9 bases between them. CDR3 length: 14 residues. The germline V gene has CDR1 MRHNA and CDR2 SNTAGT. CDR3 DNA sequence: TGTGCCAGCAGTGAAGGGGTCCGCTCCTACGAGCAGTACTTC. Translation: CASSEGVRSYEQYF.

This clone appeared a single time. The J gene is TRBJ1-1, the V gene TRBV2, with D maybe TRBD1 (6 bases). The germline CDR1 and CDR2 sequences are SNHLY and FYNNEI. Between the trimmed V and J ends, which lost 4 bases and 8 bases, there was a span of 20 bases. The CDR3 totals 15 residues. The CDR3 is CASSVRDTGGREAFF. DNA of the CDR3: TGTGCCAGCAGTGTAAGGGACACCGGGGGGCGAGAAGCTTTCTTT.

The J gene is TRBJ1-1, the V gene TRBV7-3, with D uncertain. Germline assignment: CDR1 SGHTA and CDR2 FQGTGA. The ends were cut back, 0 bases at V and 6 bases at J, with 8 bases in the middle. This CDR3 spans 13 amino acids. CDR3 region: CASSLTRQAEAFF. In DNA form, the CDR3 reads TGTGCCAGCAGCTTAACTCGGCAGGCTGAAGCTTTCTTT.

The rearrangement uses TRBV5-5 and TRBJ2-6, with 8 bases identical to TRBD1. V was pared by 1 base and J by 4 bases, with 4 bases of the junction left unmatched. Germline loops: CDR1 SGHKS, CDR2 YYEKEE (reference sequence). The CDR3 extends over 16 amino acids. The DNA for the CDR3 is TGTGCCAGCAGCTTGCGGACAGGGACCGGGGCCAACGTCCTGACTTTC. This codes for CASSLRTGTGANVLTF.

V gene TRBV7-2 combines with J gene TRBJ2-5; 9 bases are shared with TRBD2. The V segment lost 5 bases and the J segment 4 bases; nucleotides outside the gene matches: 8. The V gene's germline CDR1 is SGHTA and CDR2 FQGNSA. The CDR3 is 15 residues long. The CDR3 here is CASSQLGAGGETQYF. DNA for the CDR3: TGTGCCAGCAGCCAATTAGGAGCGGGGGGAGAGACCCAGTACTTC.